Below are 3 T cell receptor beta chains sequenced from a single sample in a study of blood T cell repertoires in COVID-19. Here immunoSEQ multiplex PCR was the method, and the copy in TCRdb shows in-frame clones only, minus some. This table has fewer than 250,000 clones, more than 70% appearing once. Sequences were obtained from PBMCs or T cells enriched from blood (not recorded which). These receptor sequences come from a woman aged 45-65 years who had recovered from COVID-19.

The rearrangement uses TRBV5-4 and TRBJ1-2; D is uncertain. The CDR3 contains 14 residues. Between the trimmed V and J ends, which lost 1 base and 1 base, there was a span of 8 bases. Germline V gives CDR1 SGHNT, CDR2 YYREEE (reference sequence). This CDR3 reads CASSLNTVNYGYTF. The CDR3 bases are TGTGCCAGCAGCTTGAATACGGTTAACTATGGCTACACCTTC.

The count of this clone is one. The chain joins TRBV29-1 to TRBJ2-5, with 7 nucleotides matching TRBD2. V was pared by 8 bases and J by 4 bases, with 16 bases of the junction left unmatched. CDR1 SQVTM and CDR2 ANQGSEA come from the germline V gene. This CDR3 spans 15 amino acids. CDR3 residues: CSQTSSGSGGETQYF. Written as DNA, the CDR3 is TGCAGCCAAACTTCGTCGGGGTCGGGGGGAGAGACCCAGTACTTC.

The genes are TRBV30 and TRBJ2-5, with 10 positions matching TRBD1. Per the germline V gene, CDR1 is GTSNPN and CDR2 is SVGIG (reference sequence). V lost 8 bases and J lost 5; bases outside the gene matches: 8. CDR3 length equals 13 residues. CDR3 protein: CAHDRGQWETQYF. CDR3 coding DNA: TGTGCCCACGACAGGGGGCAATGGGAGACCCAGTACTTC.